A selection of T cell receptor delta chains follows, all from one sample in a study of Vδ1+ human thymocytes. TCRdb re-called the multiplex PCR reads via CATT. The repertoire holds about 58,000 delta-chain clones, with approximately 15% as singletons. The sequenced material came from Vdelta1+ gamma-delta thymocytes from the thymus. The receptors shown here come from a girl less than two years old who had congenital heart surgery. The conserved cysteine and the conserved F or W are not part of the CDR3 here.

V: TRDV1
J: TRDJ1
CDR3: ALGERVPSYLVLGDTHRYADKLI

V: TRDV1
J: TRDJ1
CDR3: ALGPLRPLRKGDTGTDKLI

V: TRDV1
J: TRDJ1
CDR3: ALGERTPTDLWGILGKLI

V: TRDV1
J: TRDJ1
CDR3: ALGGFPRVDGTDKLI

V: TRDV1
J: TRDJ1
CDR3: ALGAFRLGDLRTDKLI

V: TRDV1
J: TRDJ1
CDR3: ALGEHFLPTVLGDAGTDKLI

V: TRDV1
J: TRDJ1
CDR3: ALGESFRGYCSDKLI

V: TRDV1
J: TRDJ1
CDR3: ALGEKEMSLVRGIRWEGAYKLI

V: TRDV1
J: TRDJ1
CDR3: ALGEQKARTRDYTDKLI

V: TRDV1
J: TRDJ1
CDR3: ALGELVEPTVILGDTPRASKLI

V: TRDV1
J: TRDJ1
CDR3: ALGDRPSYDWGCYFTDKLI